Each of the 5 T cell receptor beta chains below was sequenced from the same sample in a study of cytomegalovirus exposure and HLA in healthy donors. The data were produced by immunoSEQ multiplex PCR, yet TCRdb's version contains in-frame clones alone and is incomplete. The sample has a few hundred thousand clones; roughly 87% are singletons. Material: PBMCs. The receptors shown here come from a man between 18 and 35 years old in good health and CMV-seropositive.

As DNA, the CDR3 is TGTGCCAGCAGCTTTAGTTTAGTCCTGCCAGATACGCAGTATTTT. Its protein product is CASSFSLVLPDTQYF. This chain links TRBV5-6 with TRBJ2-3, with no clear D. The CDR3 covers 15 residues. V dropped 2 bases and J dropped 4 bases, with 14 bases sitting between them. CDR1 is SGHDT and CDR2 is YYEEEE in the germline V gene. The complete variable domain, with remaining parts taken from reference TRBV5-6 and TRBJ2-3, reads DAGVTQSPTHLIKTRGQQVTLRCSPKSGHDTVSWYQQALGQGPQFIFQYYEEEERQRGNFPDRFSGHQFPNYSSELNVNALLLGDSALYLCASSFSLVLPDTQYFGPGTRLTVL.

The chain couples TRBV5-1 to TRBJ1-3; D not certain. The CDR3 has 13 residues. Per the germline V gene, CDR1 is SGHRS and CDR2 is YFSETQ. V lost 4 bases and J 0 bases, leaving 5 bases between the germline ends. CDR3 bases: TGCGCCAGCAGCAAAAGCTCTGGAAACACCATATATTTT. Translating gives CASSKSSGNTIYF.

This chain's CDR3 is CAWSVTDTQYF. The CDR3 DNA sequence: TGTGCCTGGAGTGTAACAGATACGCAGTATTTT. This chain connects TRBV30 to TRBJ2-3, with unresolved D. Between the trimmed V and J ends, which lost 0 bases and 3 bases, there was a span of 1 base. The CDR3 is made up of 11 amino acids. CDR1 and CDR2 from the germline V gene are GTSNPN and SVGIG (reference sequence).

A few counts support this clone. V is TRBV4-3 and J is TRBJ1-1; D might be TRBD1 (6 bases). CDR1 LGHNA and CDR2 YSLEER come from the germline V gene. The CDR3 contains 15 residues. Trimming removed 3 bases at V and 0 bases at J, with 11 bases between. CDR3 loop: CASSHAGTLNTEAFF. The CDR3 DNA follows: TGCGCCAGCAGCCACGCGGGGACACTGAACACTGAAGCTTTCTTT.

J is TRBJ2-5 and V is TRBV10-2; D is perhaps TRBD2 (5 bases). CDR1 and CDR2 from the germline V gene are WSHSY and SAAADI. Trimming removed 2 bases from V and 2 bases from J, with 9 bases in between. The CDR3 contains 14 residues. In DNA form, the CDR3 reads TGCGCCAGCAGTGAGACAACGGGACAAGAGACCCAGTACTTC. It codes for CASSETTGQETQYF.